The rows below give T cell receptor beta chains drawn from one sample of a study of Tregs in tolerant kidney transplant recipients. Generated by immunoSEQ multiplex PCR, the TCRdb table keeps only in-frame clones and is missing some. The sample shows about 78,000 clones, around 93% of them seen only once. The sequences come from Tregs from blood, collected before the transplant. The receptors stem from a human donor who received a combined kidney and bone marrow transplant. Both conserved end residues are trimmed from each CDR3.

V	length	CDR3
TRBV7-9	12	ASKSGTGNEKLF
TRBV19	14	ASRGRDRLLGTEAF
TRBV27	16	ASSLVGSRGTTTYEQY
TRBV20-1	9	SARTGYEQY
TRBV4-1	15	ASSQDDFDEYNEKLF
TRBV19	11	ATAETGSYEQY
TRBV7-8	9	ASSGGGGQY
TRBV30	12	AWKGDARREKLF
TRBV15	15	ATSKSRDRGYQETQY
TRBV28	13	ASSSSGQGSYEQY